These 10 T cell receptor beta chains originate from one sample sequenced in a study. Using its own MiXCR run on the RT-PCR reads, TCRdb lists one record per CDR3 protein. The data contain roughly 6,000 distinct CDR3 sequences, roughly 92% of them singletons. Sequencing used memory CD4+ T cells from blood. Source of these receptors: a female donor in good health, serving as a healthy control.

A remark on this clonotype: Since it is a stray read in a library aimed at alpha chains, this beta chain has a size that is not meaningful. The V and J genes are TRBV6-5 and TRBJ2-7; unclear D gene. Looked up from germline, CDR1 is MNHEY and CDR2 is SVGAGI. Trimming took off 4 bases at V and 5 bases at J, with 12 bases between the two ends. The CDR3 runs to 13 residues. Here the CDR3 DNA reads TGTGCCAGCAGTTTTCGATATGGCGACGAGCAGTACTTC. This codes for CASSFRYGDEQYF.

Notes on this clonotype: Because this beta chain is a stray read in a library intended to capture alpha chains, its abundance should not be given much weight. The gene calls are TRBV4-2 and TRBJ2-2; D is perhaps TRBD1 or TRBD2 (5 bases each). V was trimmed by 3 bases and J by 0 bases, leaving 17 bases between them. The CDR3 runs to 18 residues. Germline lookup yields CDR1 LGHNA and CDR2 YNFKEQ. CDR3 nucleotides: TGTGCCAGCAGCCACTCGACGCTAGCCAGGGCGAACACCGGGGAGCTGTTTTTT. It specifies CASSHSTLARANTGELFF.

Of note for this clonotype: Because this beta chain is a stray read in a library intended to capture alpha chains, its abundance should not be given much weight. The chain links TRBV20-1 to TRBJ2-7; perhaps D is TRBD1 or TRBD2 (5 bases each). This CDR3 contains 12 residues. The germline V gene encodes CDR1 DFQATT and CDR2 SNEGSKA (reference sequence). Trimming shortened V by 4 bases and J by 5 bases, and 12 bases separated the two germline ends. The CDR3 loop reads CSATARGHEQYF. The DNA of the CDR3 is TGCAGTGCTACCGCGAGGGGACACGAGCAGTACTTC.

This clonotype has a single count. Within a library made for alpha chains, this beta chain is off target, and its count is uninformative. The chain uses TRBV7-2 and TRBJ2-7, with TRBD2 as a possible D gene (7 bases). This CDR3 spans 14 amino acids. Germline CDR1 reads SGHTA; CDR2 reads FQGNSA. V was cut by 1 base and J by 12 bases, with 19 bases left in between. DNA of the CDR3: TGTGCCAGCAGCTTAGATTTGGGGGCGGGAGTGGTGTACTTC. Translating it yields CASSLDLGAGVVYF. Full variable domain (missing parts from reference TRBV7-2 and TRBJ2-7): GAGVSQSPSNKVTEKGKDVELRCDPISGHTALYWYRQSLGQGLEFLIYFQGNSAPDKSGLPSDRFSAERTGGSVSTLTIQRTQQEDSAVYLCASSLDLGAGVVYFGPGTRLTVT.

About this clonotype itself: This beta chain lies outside the target of a library built for alpha chains; its clone size means little. The chain combines TRBV6-5 with TRBJ1-2; no clear D. V lost 2 bases and J lost 0, with 10 bases in between. The CDR3 runs 15 residues. Germline loops: CDR1 MNHEY, CDR2 SVGAGI. CDR3 protein: CASSYPERANYGYTF. The DNA of the CDR3 is TGTGCCAGCAGTTACCCCGAGAGAGCTAACTATGGCTACACCTTC.

Details on this clonotype: As an off-target read in a library built for alpha chains, this beta chain has a frequency of little significance. J is TRBJ2-2 and V is TRBV9, with D unresolved. V was cut by 1 base and J by 0 bases, with 4 bases left in between. The CDR3 runs 14 residues. Germline loops: CDR1 SGDLS, CDR2 YYNGEE. The chain's CDR3 is CASSVNPNTGELFF. CDR3 in DNA: TGTGCCAGCAGCGTAAATCCGAACACCGGGGAGCTGTTTTTT.

Concerning this clonotype: This beta chain is off target for a library built for alpha chains, so its abundance means little. V usage is TRBV11-2 and J usage is TRBJ2-2; D is possibly TRBD1 (5 bases). This CDR3 has 16 amino acids. Germline V gene lookup returns CDR1 SGHAT and CDR2 FQNNGV. V lost 2 bases to trimming and J lost 4 bases, with 14 bases between them. The CDR3 loop is CASSLWQGVGTGELFF. The CDR3, as DNA: TGTGCCAGCAGCTTATGGCAGGGTGTGGGCACCGGGGAGCTGTTTTTT.

Comments on this clonotype: This beta chain is a stray sequence in a library constructed for alpha chains; its clone size is not meaningful. V is TRBV7-3 and J is TRBJ2-1; D is unresolved. Trimming left V 5 bases short and J 0 bases short, with 11 bases between. The CDR3 spans 15 residues. Looked up from germline, CDR1 is SGHTA and CDR2 is FQGTGA. The CDR3 sequence: CASSPFLSSYNEQFF. DNA of the CDR3: TGTGCCAGCAGCCCGTTCCTAAGCTCCTACAATGAGCAGTTCTTC.

Remarks on this clonotype: For a library built for alpha chains, this beta chain is a stray read; little rests on its size. The CDR3 loop reads CASSLTGIVIGATNEKLFF. CDR3 sequence (DNA): TGTGCCAGCAGCTTGACAGGGATCGTAATCGGGGCAACTAATGAAAAACTGTTTTTT. The chain couples TRBV12-3 or TRBV12-4 to TRBJ1-4, with 7 bases that match TRBD1. The CDR3 spans 19 residues. V was pared by 6 bases and J by 0 bases, with 16 bases of the junction left unmatched.

For this clonotype: Because this beta chain is a stray read in a library intended to capture alpha chains, its abundance should not be given much weight. The chain has TRBV20-1 and TRBJ2-3; tentative D call: TRBD1 (5 bases). The V end lost 5 bases, the J end lost 1 base, and 10 bases lay between the germline ends. CDR1 DFQATT and CDR2 SNEGSKA come from the germline V gene (reference sequence). The CDR3 spans 13 residues. The CDR3, as DNA: TGCAGTGCTCATAAACAGGGCACAGATACGCAGTATTTT. It codes for CSAHKQGTDTQYF.